This TCR beta chain was observed in a study of blood T cell repertoires in COVID-19. Across the whole study: COVID-19 samples from acute and convalescent phases originated in the United States, Italy and Spain. PBMCs, B-cell-depleted T cells, or T cells were the source of the cDNA or gDNA that made up the material.

Per the original data handling: Amplification with reference gene primers provided the estimates of nucleated cell counts. The method was immunoSEQ multiplex PCR; TCRdb's version includes in-frame clones alone and lacks a portion of them. V and J calls and clone size come straight from that table; D and trimming were deduced from the DNA. The table includes fewer than 400,000 clones, around 90% detected once. CDR1 is SGHRS, CDR2 YFSETQ, per germline. Trimming left V 0 bases short and J 2 bases short, with 6 bases between. The CDR3 contains 13 residues. Symptom resolution, clearance, or two negative PCRs marked donors in Cohort 3 as recovered.

The genes are TRBV5-1 and TRBJ2-7; the D is unclear. The sequencing sample was made of PBMCs or T cells enriched from blood (not recorded which). The TCR sequence derives from a woman aged 18-29 years who had recovered from COVID-19. CDR3 sequence (DNA): TGCGCCAGCAGCTTGGCCCCTACCTACGAGCAGTACTTC. Its protein product is CASSLAPTYEQYF.